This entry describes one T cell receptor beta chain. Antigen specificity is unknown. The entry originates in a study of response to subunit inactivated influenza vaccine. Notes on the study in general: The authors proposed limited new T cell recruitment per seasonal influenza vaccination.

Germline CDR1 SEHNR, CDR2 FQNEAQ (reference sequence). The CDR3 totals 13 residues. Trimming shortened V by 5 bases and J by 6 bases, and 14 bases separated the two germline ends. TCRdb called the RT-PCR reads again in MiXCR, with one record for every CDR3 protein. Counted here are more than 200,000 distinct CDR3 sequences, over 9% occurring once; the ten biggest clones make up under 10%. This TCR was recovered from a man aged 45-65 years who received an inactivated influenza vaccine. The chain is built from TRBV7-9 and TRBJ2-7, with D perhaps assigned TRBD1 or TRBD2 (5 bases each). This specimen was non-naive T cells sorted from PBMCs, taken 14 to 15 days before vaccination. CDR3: CASSTPGPGEQYF. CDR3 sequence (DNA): TGTGCCAGCAGCACCCCGGGGCCGGGCGAGCAGTACTTC.